The rows below give T cell receptor beta chains drawn from one sample of a study of control samples from healthy donors and cancer patients. The data were produced by immunoSEQ multiplex PCR, yet TCRdb's version contains in-frame clones alone and is incomplete. The sample consists of around 80,000 clones, around 87% of them appearing once. The sequencing input was blood. Receptors originate from a man aged 50-59 years in good health. The CDR3 runs from the conserved cysteine through the conserved F or W. The D gene is left open where the match is weak. Some rows mark clone size as missing; the rest say once, few, many or name a class of expanded clone.

TRBD1	TRBJ1-2	TRBV30	NA	TGTGCCTGGGTACCAGGGGGCGGCTATGGCTACACCTTC	CAWVPGGGYGYTF
NA	TRBJ1-6	TRBV4-2	NA	TGTGCCAGCAGCCAAGACTGGGAGAGGGGGGATTCACCCCTCCACTTT	CASSQDWERGDSPLHF
NA	TRBJ2-1	TRBV29-1	NA	TGCAGCACTTCCCCCGGAGGGGATTTCAATGAGCAGTTCTTC	CSTSPGGDFNEQFF
NA	TRBJ2-2	TRBV4-3	NA	TGCGCCAGCAGCCCCCAGGTTCTAGTTTTCGCCGGGGAGCTGTTTTTT	CASSPQVLVFAGELFF
NA	TRBJ1-5	TRBV6-4	NA	TGTGCCAGCAGTCTAGGGCAGCCCCAGCATTTT	CASSLGQPQHF
TRBD1	TRBJ2-1	TRBV13	NA	TGTGCCAGCAGCTTTGGGGACAGGACCAACAATGAGCAGTTCTTC	CASSFGDRTNNEQFF
NA	TRBJ2-5	TRBV14	once	TGTGCCAGCAGCCAAGACAGGGGCGGGACCCAGTACTTC	CASSQDRGGTQYF
NA	TRBJ2-2	TRBV14	NA	TGTGCCAGCAGCCCCGGGCACGGGACCGGGGAGCTGTTTTTT	CASSPGHGTGELFF
TRBD2	TRBJ2-1	TRBV6-2/TRBV6-3	NA	TGTGCCAGCAGTCGCACGGGACTAGCGGCCTCCTACAATGAGCAGTTCTTC	CASSRTGLAASYNEQFF
TRBD2	TRBJ2-1	TRBV2	NA	TGTGCCAGAGGGGCTAGCGGGGGTAATGAGCAGTTCTTC	CARGASGGNEQFF
NA	TRBJ2-2	TRBV4-3	NA	TGCGCCAGCCGACGGGGGCTTAACACCGGGGAGCTGTTTTTT	CASRRGLNTGELFF
NA	TRBJ2-5	TRBV5-1	NA	TGCGCCAGCAGCCCCGACCCCCTCCAAGAGACCCAGTACTTC	CASSPDPLQETQYF
TRBD1	TRBJ1-6	TRBV4-3	once	TGCGCCAGCAGCCAAGGACAGGGGACTAATTCACCCCTCCACTTT	CASSQGQGTNSPLHF
NA	TRBJ1-1	TRBV11-2	NA	TGTGCCAGCAGGACGGGTCCAGACGGCGCTGAAGCTTTCTTT	CASRTGPDGAEAFF
NA	TRBJ2-7	TRBV2	NA	TGTGCCAGCAGTGACTTCGGTCTCTCCTACGAGCAGTACTTC	CASSDFGLSYEQYF
NA	TRBJ2-5	TRBV7-8	NA	TGTGCCAGCAGCTTAGATCCCGGCGAGACCCAGTACTTC	CASSLDPGETQYF
NA	TRBJ2-2	TRBV18	NA	TGTGCCAGCTCACCCACCTCCGGGGAGCTGTTTTTT	CASSPTSGELFF
TRBD2	TRBJ2-1	TRBV5-6	NA	TGTGCCACTAAACTAGCGGGAGGGCCAGAGAATGAGCAGTTCTTC	CATKLAGGPENEQFF
NA	TRBJ2-1	TRBV25-1	NA	TGTGCCACTTCCCCCCGCGGCAGGACTAATGATGAGCAGTTCTTC	CATSPRGRTNDEQFF
NA	TRBJ2-1	TRBV13	NA	TGTGCCAGCAGCACGACAAGCCCGGGAGCACCTTACAATGAGCAGTTCTTC	CASSTTSPGAPYNEQFF
NA	TRBJ2-2	TRBV6-5	NA	TGTGCCAGCAGGGGGGCTCTCACCGGGGAGCTGTTTTTT	CASRGALTGELFF
NA	TRBJ1-2	TRBV30	NA	TGTGCCTCGATTAATGTCCGGGCATCAGGCTACACCTTC	CASINVRASGYTF
NA	TRBJ1-1	TRBV5-1	NA	TGCGCCAGCAGCCCTTGGGAGAACACTGAAGCTTTCTTT	CASSPWENTEAFF
TRBD1	TRBJ1-4	TRBV11-3	NA	TGTGCCAGCAGCTTGGACAGGGGGCTTGAAAAACTGTTTTTT	CASSLDRGLEKLFF
NA	TRBJ2-1	TRBV11-2	NA	TGTGCCAGCAGACGGAGTTTATACAATGAGCAGTTCTTC	CASRRSLYNEQFF
NA	TRBJ2-3	TRBV14	few	TGTGCCAGCAGCCTCAAGGATACGCAGTATTTT	CASSLKDTQYF
TRBD2	TRBJ2-2	TRBV10-2	NA	TGCGCCAGCAGTGGACTAGCGGTAGTGAACACCGGGGAGCTGTTTTTT	CASSGLAVVNTGELFF